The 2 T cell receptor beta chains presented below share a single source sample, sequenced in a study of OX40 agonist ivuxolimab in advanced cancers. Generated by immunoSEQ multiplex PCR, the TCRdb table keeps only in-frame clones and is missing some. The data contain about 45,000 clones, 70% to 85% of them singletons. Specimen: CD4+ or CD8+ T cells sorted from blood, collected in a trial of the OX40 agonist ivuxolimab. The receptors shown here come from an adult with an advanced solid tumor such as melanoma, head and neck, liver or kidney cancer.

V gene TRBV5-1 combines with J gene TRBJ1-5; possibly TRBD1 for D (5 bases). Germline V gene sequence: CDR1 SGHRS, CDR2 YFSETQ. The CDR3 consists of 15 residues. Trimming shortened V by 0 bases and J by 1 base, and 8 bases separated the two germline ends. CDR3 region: CASSLGGRSNQPQHF. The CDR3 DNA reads TGCGCCAGCAGCTTGGGGGGGAGGAGCAATCAGCCCCAGCATTTT.

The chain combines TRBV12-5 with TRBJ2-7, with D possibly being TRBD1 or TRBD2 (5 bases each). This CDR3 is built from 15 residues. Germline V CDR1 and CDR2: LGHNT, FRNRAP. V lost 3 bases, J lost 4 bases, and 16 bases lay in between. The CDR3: CASGFIRDRSYEQYF. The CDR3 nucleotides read TGTGCTAGTGGTTTCATCCGGGACCGAAGTTACGAGCAGTACTTC.